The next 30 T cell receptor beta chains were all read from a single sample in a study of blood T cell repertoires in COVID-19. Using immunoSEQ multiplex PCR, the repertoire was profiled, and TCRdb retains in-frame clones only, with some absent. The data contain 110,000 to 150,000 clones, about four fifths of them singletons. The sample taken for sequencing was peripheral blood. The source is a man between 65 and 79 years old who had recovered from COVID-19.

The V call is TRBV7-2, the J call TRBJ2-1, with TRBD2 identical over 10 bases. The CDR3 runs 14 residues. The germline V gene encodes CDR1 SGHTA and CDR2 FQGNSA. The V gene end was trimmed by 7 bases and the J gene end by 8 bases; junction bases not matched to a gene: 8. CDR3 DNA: TGTGCCAGCAACCTAGCGGGAGCTTCGGATGAGCAGTTCTTC. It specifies CASNLAGASDEQFF.

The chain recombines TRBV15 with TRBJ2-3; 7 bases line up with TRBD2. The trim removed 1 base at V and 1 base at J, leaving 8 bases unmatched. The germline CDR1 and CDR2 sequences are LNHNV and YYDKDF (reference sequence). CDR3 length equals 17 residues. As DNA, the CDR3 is TGTGCCACCAGCAGAGGAGGTGGGAGGGCCGGCACAGATACGCAGTATTTT. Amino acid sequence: CATSRGGGRAGTDTQYF.

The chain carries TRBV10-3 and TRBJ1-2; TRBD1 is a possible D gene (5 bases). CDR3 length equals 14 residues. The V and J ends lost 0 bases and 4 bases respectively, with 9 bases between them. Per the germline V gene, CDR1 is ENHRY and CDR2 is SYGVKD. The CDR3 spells CAISESGEGYGYTF. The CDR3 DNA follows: TGTGCCATCAGTGAGTCGGGGGAGGGCTATGGCTACACCTTC.

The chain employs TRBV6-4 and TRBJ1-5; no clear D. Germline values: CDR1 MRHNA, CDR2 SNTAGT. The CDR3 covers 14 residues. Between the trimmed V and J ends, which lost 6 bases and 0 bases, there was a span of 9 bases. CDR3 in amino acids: CASSSGISNQPQHF. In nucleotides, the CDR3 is TGTGCCAGCAGCTCGGGAATTAGCAATCAGCCCCAGCATTTT.

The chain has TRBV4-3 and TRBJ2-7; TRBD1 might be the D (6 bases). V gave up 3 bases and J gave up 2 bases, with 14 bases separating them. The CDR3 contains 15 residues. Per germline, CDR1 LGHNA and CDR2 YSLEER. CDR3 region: CASSQDRDIAYEQYF. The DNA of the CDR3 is TGCGCCAGCAGCCAGGACCGGGACATAGCCTACGAGCAGTACTTC.

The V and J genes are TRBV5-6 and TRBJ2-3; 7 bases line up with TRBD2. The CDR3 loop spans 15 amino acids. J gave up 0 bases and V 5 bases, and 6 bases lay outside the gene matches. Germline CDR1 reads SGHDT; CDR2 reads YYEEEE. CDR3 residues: CASSSLASSTDTQYF. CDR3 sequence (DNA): TGTGCCAGCAGTTCACTAGCGTCTAGCACAGATACGCAGTATTTT.

CDR3 in amino acids: CASSPPYRIGNQPQHF. The CDR3 DNA is TGTGCCAGCTCACCACCCTACAGGATTGGCAATCAGCCCCAGCATTTT. The J gene is TRBJ1-5, the V gene TRBV18, with D maybe TRBD1 (5 bases). The V gene lost 0 bases and the J gene lost 2 bases, with 11 bases spanning the gap. The CDR3 sequence is 16 residues long. Germline loops: CDR1 KGHSH, CDR2 LQKENI.

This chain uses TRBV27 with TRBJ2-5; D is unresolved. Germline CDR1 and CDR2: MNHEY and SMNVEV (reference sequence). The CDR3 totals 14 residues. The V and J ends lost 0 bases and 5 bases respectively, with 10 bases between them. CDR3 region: CASSLSTPRETQYF. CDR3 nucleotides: TGTGCCAGCAGTTTATCAACCCCCCGGGAGACCCAGTACTTC.

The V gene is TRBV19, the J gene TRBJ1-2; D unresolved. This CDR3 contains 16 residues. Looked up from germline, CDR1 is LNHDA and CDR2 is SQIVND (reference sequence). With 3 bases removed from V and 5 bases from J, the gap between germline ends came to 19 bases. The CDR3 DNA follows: TGTGCCAGTAGTATGAGGGTCAGCCTCGGTCTTTATGGCTACACCTTC. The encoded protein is CASSMRVSLGLYGYTF.

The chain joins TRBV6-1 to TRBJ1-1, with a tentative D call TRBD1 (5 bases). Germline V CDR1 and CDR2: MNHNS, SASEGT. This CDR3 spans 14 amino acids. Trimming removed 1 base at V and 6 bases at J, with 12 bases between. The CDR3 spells CASSEGGVSSEAFF. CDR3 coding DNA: TGTGCCAGCAGTGAAGGGGGGGTCTCCTCTGAAGCTTTCTTT.

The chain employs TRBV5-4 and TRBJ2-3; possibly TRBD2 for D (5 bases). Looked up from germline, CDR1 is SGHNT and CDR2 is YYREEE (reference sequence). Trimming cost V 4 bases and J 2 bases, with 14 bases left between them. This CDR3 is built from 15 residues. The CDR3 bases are TGTGCCAGCAGCCCACGGGAAGCCAACACAGATACGCAGTATTTT. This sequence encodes CASSPREANTDTQYF.

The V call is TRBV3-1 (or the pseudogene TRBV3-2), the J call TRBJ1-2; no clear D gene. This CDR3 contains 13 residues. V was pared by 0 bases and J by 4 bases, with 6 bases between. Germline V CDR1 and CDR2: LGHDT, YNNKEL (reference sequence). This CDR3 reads CASSQDSGYGYTF. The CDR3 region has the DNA TGTGCCAGCAGCCAAGATAGCGGCTATGGCTACACCTTC.

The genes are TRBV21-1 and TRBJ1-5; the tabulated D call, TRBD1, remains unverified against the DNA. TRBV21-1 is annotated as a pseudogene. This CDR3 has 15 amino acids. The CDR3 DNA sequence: TGTGCCAGCAGCAAACGGACAGGATATCGTCAGCCCCAGCATTTT. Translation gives CASSKRTGYRQPQHF.

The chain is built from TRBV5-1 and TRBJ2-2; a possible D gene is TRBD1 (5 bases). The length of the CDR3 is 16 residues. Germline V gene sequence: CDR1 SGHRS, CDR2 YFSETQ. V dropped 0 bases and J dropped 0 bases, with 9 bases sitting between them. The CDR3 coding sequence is TGCGCCAGCAGCTTGGATTACAGGTCGAACACCGGGGAGCTGTTTTTT. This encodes CASSLDYRSNTGELFF.

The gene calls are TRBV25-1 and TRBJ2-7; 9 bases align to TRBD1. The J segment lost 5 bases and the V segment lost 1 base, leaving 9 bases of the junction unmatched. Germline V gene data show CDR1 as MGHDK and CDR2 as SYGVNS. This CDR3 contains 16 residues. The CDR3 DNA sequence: TGTGCCAGCAGTGAATCCCACAGGGGGCGGCGAAACGAGCAGTACTTC. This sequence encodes CASSESHRGRRNEQYF.

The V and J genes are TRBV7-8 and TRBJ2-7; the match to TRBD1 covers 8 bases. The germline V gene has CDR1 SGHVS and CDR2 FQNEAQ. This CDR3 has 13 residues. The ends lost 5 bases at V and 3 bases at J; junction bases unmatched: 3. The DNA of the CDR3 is TGTGCCAGCAGCATCGACAGGGGCTACGAGCAGTACTTC. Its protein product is CASSIDRGYEQYF.

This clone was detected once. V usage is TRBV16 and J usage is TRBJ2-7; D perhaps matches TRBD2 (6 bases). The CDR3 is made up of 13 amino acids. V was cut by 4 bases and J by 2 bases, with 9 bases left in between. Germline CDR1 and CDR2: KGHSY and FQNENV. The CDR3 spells CASSPRDTYEQYF. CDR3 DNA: TGTGCCAGCAGCCCGCGGGATACCTACGAGCAGTACTTC.

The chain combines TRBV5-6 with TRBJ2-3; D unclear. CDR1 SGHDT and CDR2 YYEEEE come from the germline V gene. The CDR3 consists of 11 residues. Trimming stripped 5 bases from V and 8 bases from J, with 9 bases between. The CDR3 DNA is TGTGCCAGCAGAACGGGTGGTACGCAGTATTTT. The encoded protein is CASRTGGTQYF.

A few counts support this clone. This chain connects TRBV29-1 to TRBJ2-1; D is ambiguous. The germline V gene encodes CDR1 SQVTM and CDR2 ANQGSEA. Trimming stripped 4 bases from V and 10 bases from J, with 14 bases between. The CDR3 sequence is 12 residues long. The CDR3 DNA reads TGCAGCGTTGCTGATAGCAGAGTAGAGCAGTTCTTC. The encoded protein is CSVADSRVEQFF.

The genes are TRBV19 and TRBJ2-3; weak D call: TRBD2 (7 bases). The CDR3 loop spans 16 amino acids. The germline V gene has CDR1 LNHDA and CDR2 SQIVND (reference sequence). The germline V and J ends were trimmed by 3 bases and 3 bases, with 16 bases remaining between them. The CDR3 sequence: CASSIRGGSGTDTQYF. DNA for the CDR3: TGTGCCAGTAGTATCAGGGGCGGGAGTGGTACAGATACGCAGTATTTT.

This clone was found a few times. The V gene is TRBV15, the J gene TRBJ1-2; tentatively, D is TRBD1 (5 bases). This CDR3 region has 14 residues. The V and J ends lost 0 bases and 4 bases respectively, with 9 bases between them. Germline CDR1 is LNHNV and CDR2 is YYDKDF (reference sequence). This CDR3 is CATSRDTGVYGYTF. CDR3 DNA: TGTGCCACCAGCAGAGATACGGGGGTCTATGGCTACACCTTC.

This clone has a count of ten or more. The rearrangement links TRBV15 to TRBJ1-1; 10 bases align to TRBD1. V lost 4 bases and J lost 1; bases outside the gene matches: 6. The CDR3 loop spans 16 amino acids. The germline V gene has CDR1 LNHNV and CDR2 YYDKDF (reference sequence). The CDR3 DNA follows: TGTGCCACCAGCACCGACAGGGGGCGCGGGAACACTGAAGCTTTCTTT. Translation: CATSTDRGRGNTEAFF. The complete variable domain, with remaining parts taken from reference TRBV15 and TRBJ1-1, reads DAMVIQNPRYQVTQFGKPVTLSCSQTLNHNVMYWYQQKSSQAPKLLFHYYDKDFNNEADTPDNFQSRRPNTSFCFLDIRSPGLGDTAMYLCATSTDRGRGNTEAFFGQGTRLTVV.

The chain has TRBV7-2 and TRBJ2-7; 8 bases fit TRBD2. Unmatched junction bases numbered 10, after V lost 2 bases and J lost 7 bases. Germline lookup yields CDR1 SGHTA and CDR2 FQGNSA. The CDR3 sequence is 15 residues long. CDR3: CASSLMTGGSGEQYF. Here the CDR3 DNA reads TGTGCCAGCAGCTTAATGACGGGAGGGTCGGGGGAGCAGTACTTC.

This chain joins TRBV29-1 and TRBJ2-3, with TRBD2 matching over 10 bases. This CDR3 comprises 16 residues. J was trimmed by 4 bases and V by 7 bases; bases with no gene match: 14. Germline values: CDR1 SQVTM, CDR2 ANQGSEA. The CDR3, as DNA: TGCAGCGCCCCCGGGGGGAGCGGGAGGGCTTCAGATACGCAGTATTTT. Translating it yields CSAPGGSGRASDTQYF.

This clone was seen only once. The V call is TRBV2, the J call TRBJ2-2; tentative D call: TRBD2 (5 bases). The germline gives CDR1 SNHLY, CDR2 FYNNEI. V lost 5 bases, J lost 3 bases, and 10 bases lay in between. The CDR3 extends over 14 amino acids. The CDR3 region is CASSFSEYTGELFF. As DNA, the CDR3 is TGTGCCAGCAGTTTTAGCGAATACACCGGGGAGCTGTTTTTT.

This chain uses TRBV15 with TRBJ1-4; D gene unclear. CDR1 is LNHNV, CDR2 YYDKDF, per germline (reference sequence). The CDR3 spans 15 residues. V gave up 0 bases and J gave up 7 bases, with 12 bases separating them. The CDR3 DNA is TGTGCCACCAGCAGAGATCGCTGGGCCGGTGAAAAACTGTTTTTT. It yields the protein CATSRDRWAGEKLFF.

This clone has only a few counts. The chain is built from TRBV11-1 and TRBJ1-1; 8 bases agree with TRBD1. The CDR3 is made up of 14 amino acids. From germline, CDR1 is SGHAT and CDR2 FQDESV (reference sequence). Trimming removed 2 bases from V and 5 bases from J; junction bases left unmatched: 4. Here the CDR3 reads CASSLTQGATEAFF. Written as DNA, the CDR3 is TGTGCCAGCAGCTTAACGCAGGGGGCAACTGAAGCTTTCTTT.

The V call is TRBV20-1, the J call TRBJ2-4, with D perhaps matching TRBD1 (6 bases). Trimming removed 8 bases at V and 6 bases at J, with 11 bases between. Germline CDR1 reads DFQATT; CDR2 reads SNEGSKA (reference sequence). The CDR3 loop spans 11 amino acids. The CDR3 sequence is CSLQGLNIQYF. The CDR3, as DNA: TGCAGTCTACAGGGTTTAAACATTCAGTACTTC.

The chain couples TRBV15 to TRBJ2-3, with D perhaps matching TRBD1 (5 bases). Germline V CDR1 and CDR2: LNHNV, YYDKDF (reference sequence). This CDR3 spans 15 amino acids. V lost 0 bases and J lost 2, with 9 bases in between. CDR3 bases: TGTGCCACCAGCAGAGATGGTGGGGCCACAGATACGCAGTATTTT. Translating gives CATSRDGGATDTQYF.

The CDR3 DNA is TGCGCCAGCAGCTTGGGAGACACAGATACGCAGTATTTT. Translating gives CASSLGDTDTQYF. This chain links TRBV5-1 with TRBJ2-3; D remains ambiguous. Deletions cut 0 bases from V and 2 bases from J, with 4 bases between. Germline CDR1 reads SGHRS; CDR2 reads YFSETQ. The CDR3 length is 13 residues.